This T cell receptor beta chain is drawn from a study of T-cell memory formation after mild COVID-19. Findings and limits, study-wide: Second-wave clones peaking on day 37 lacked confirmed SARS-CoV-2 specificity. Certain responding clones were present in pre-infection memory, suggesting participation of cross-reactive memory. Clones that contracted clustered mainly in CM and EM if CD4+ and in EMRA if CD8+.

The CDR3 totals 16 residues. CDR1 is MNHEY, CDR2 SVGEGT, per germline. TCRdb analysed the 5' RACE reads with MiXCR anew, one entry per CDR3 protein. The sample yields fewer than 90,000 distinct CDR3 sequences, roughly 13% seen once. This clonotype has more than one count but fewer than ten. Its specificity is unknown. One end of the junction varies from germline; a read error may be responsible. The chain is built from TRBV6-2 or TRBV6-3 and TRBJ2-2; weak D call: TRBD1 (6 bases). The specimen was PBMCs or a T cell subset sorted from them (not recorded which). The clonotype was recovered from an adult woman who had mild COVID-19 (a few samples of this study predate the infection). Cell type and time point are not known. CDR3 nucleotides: TGTGCCAGCAGTTACAGCAGAACAGGGAACGCCGGGGAGCTGTTTTTT. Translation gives CASSYSRTGNAGELFF.